Listed below are T cell receptor beta chains from one sample, sequenced in a study of blood T cell repertoires in COVID-19. Profiling relied on immunoSEQ multiplex PCR, and the TCRdb table lists in-frame clones only, not all of them. The sample yields about 100,000 clones, 70% to 90% seen once. The sequencing sample was made of peripheral blood. The receptors stem from a human donor in a cohort sampled during active COVID-19. Both conserved end residues are trimmed from each CDR3.

v_call,j_call,cdr3_aa
TRBV5-1,TRBJ2-1,ASTSGQNNEQF
TRBV25-1,TRBJ2-3,ASGGTGTDTQY
TRBV7-2,TRBJ1-4,ASSLAPREKLF
TRBV4-2,TRBJ1-4,ASSQQRATNEKLF
TRBV5-4,TRBJ1-3,ASSLRGFSGNTIY
TRBV6-1,TRBJ2-7,ASSEGQGAPYEQY
TRBV6-2/TRBV6-3,TRBJ1-6,ASSYFEARSPLH
TRBV30,TRBJ1-6,ASERTGKNSPLH
TRBV3-1/TRBV3-2,TRBJ2-5,ASSPEGGGRKTQY
TRBV7-8,TRBJ2-7,ASAEKGLAPGEQY
TRBV27,TRBJ2-5,ASSYTSGSWETQY
TRBV5-1,TRBJ1-6,ASSFRQGDNSPLH
TRBV9,TRBJ2-7,ASSTGTSGYEQY
TRBV28,TRBJ2-6,ASAFPGQGKTGANVLT
TRBV28,TRBJ1-1,ASKTSGTENTEAF
TRBV28,TRBJ2-7,ASSVGQSYEQY
TRBV19,TRBJ2-1,ASSSLLAGTNEQF
TRBV29-1,TRBJ2-7,SVRSQNYEQY
TRBV5-1,TRBJ2-5,ASSLEGVETQY
TRBV7-9,TRBJ1-6,ASSVGEPLYNSPLH
TRBV9,TRBJ2-7,ASSVGLAPSYEQY
TRBV5-1,TRBJ2-5,ASSLTPTGGGETQY
TRBV10-3,TRBJ2-2,AISDSGQSYTGELF
TRBV27,TRBJ1-6,ASSLGTVLVSPLH
TRBV12-5,TRBJ2-1,ASGPPWGQDEQF
TRBV28,TRBJ2-4,ASNQGLAGGFKNIQY
TRBV5-1,TRBJ2-5,ASSFLGTFQETQY
TRBV3-1/TRBV3-2,TRBJ2-1,ASSQTRSSYNEQF
TRBV7-2,TRBJ2-5,ASSSTGGLVGAQY
TRBV4-3,TRBJ2-3,ASSQDPVLGTDTQY
TRBV7-9,TRBJ2-1,ASSLGLDYNEQF
TRBV28,TRBJ1-2,ASSSGVYGYT
TRBV18,TRBJ1-1,ASSTAPNTEAF
TRBV6-2/TRBV6-3,TRBJ2-7,ASSYPLWGNQDSAYEQY
TRBV12-5,TRBJ2-3,ASGLGQGEFADTQY
TRBV15,TRBJ2-1,ATSTGLAGGYNEQF
TRBV14,TRBJ2-5,ASSQDDRGETQY